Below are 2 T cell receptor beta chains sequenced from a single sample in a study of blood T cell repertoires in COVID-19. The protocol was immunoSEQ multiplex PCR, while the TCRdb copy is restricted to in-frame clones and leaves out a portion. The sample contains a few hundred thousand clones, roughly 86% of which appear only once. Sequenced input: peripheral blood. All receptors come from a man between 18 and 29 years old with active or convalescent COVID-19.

The CDR3 sequence is CASSSGGEQYF. CDR3 nucleotide sequence: TGTGCCAGCAGCTCAGGGGGCGAGCAGTACTTC. The chain recombines TRBV6-2 or TRBV6-3 with TRBJ2-7; 7 bases are a match to TRBD1. The CDR3 is 11 residues long. Germline V gene lookup returns CDR1 MNHEY and CDR2 SVGEGT. With 6 bases clipped from V and 6 bases from J, the junction kept 2 bases outside the gene matches.

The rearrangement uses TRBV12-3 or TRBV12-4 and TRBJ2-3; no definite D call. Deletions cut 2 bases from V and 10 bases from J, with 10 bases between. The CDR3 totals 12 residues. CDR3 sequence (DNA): TGTGCCAGCAGTTTACAACTATCGGCGCAGTATTTT. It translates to CASSLQLSAQYF.